A single sample gave rise to the 19 T cell receptor beta chains below, sequenced in a study of OX40 agonist ivuxolimab in advanced cancers. Repertoires were generated with immunoSEQ multiplex PCR, while TCRdb's copy carries only in-frame clones and drops some. The table has about 70,000 clones, 80% to 90% seen once. The material was CD4+ or CD8+ T cells sorted from blood, obtained in a trial of the OX40 agonist ivuxolimab. These receptors originate from an adult with an advanced solid tumor such as melanoma, head and neck, liver or kidney cancer.

V and J are TRBV6-1 and TRBJ1-2; D unresolved. Germline V gene lookup returns CDR1 MNHNS and CDR2 SASEGT. With 3 bases removed from V and 4 bases from J, the gap between germline ends came to 9 bases. The CDR3 contains 13 residues. The chain's CDR3 is CASSDPPSYGYTF. In DNA form, the CDR3 reads TGTGCCAGCAGTGATCCCCCAAGCTATGGCTACACCTTC.

The chain links TRBV6-1 to TRBJ1-2; 10 bases agree with TRBD1. After removal of 3 bases from V and 4 bases from J, the junction contained 8 bases not matched to a gene. The V gene's germline CDR1 is MNHNS and CDR2 SASEGT. The CDR3 extends over 16 amino acids. For the CDR3, the DNA is TGTGCCAGCAGTGACCAAATGGGGACAGGGGCCTATGGCTACACCTTC. Protein product: CASSDQMGTGAYGYTF.

This chain uses TRBV12-5 with TRBJ2-5, with 9 bases lining up with TRBD1. The CDR3 loop spans 14 amino acids. Looked up from germline, CDR1 is LGHNT and CDR2 is FRNRAP. The V gene end was trimmed by 6 bases and the J gene end by 7 bases; junction bases not matched to a gene: 9. The CDR3 nucleotides read TGTGCTAGTGGGCGAATACAGGGGGCAGGGACCCAGTACTTC. Amino acids: CASGRIQGAGTQYF. The whole variable domain, remainder taken from reference TRBV12-5 and TRBJ2-5, is DARVTQTPRHKVTEMGQEVTMRCQPILGHNTVFWYRQTMMQGLELLAYFRNRAPLDDSGMPKDRFSAEMPDATLATLKIQPSEPRDSAVYFCASGRIQGAGTQYFGPGTRLLVL.

The chain combines TRBV7-2 with TRBJ2-3, with 12 bases aligning to TRBD2. J was trimmed by 0 bases and V by 5 bases; bases with no gene match: 3. The CDR3 loop spans 16 amino acids. Germline V gene lookup returns CDR1 SGHTA and CDR2 FQGNSA. The CDR3 nucleotides read TGTGCCAGCAGCATCGGGACTAGCGGGAGCACAGATACGCAGTATTTT. Its translation: CASSIGTSGSTDTQYF.

V gene TRBV5-6 combines with J gene TRBJ2-1; tentatively, D is TRBD1 or TRBD2 (6 bases each). Germline CDR1 and CDR2: SGHDT and YYEEEE. The CDR3 has 17 amino acids. V shed 0 bases and J shed 0 bases, with 13 bases lying between them. In nucleotides, the CDR3 is TGTGCCAGCAGCTTGGTGTTGGGGGGCCTCTCCTACAATGAGCAGTTCTTC. Its protein is CASSLVLGGLSYNEQFF.

The chain links TRBV5-1 to TRBJ1-1; D not certain. The V end was cut by 4 bases, the J end by 9 bases, with 10 bases between. The germline V gene encodes CDR1 SGHRS and CDR2 YFSETQ. The CDR3 is 11 residues long. For the CDR3, the DNA is TGCGCCAGCAGCGGAGAACGAAAAGCTTTCTTT. Translated, it gives CASSGERKAFF.

The V and J genes are TRBV6-5 and TRBJ1-2; TRBD1 matches 10 bases. Germline CDR1 is MNHEY and CDR2 is SVGAGI. Trimming took 6 bases from V and 5 from J; bases not matched to a gene: 3. This CDR3 contains 13 residues. Here the CDR3 reads CASRQDRGYGYTF. The DNA for the CDR3 is TGTGCCAGCAGGCAGGACAGGGGGTATGGCTACACCTTC.

The rearrangement uses TRBV7-9 and TRBJ1-6, with D unclear. CDR1 SEHNR and CDR2 FQNEAQ come from the germline V gene (reference sequence). This CDR3 has 14 residues. Deletions cut 7 bases from V and 8 bases from J, with 15 bases between. The CDR3 DNA follows: TGTGCCAGCACCAGAGGGAGGGATCATTCACCCCTCCACTTT. Its translation: CASTRGRDHSPLHF.

This clone was picked up a small number of times. The chain employs TRBV7-8 and TRBJ1-1, with D perhaps matching TRBD1 (5 bases). The germline V gene encodes CDR1 SGHVS and CDR2 FQNEAQ. The germline V and J ends were trimmed by 7 bases and 1 base, with 13 bases remaining between them. This CDR3 is built from 14 residues. CDR3 DNA sequence: TGTGCCAGCAACGGGGTTGGGGCGAACACTGAAGCTTTCTTT. Its protein product is CASNGVGANTEAFF. The variable domain in full, completed from reference TRBV7-8 and TRBJ1-1, reads GAGVSQSPRYKVAKRGQDVALRCDPISGHVSLFWYQQALGQGPEFLTYFQNEAQLDKSGLPSDRFFAERPEGSVSTLKIQRTQQEDSAVYLCASNGVGANTEAFFGQGTRLTVV.

This clone was picked up one time. This rearrangement joins TRBV7-2 to TRBJ1-1; TRBD1 might be the D (5 bases). V lost 5 bases and J lost 0, with 16 bases in between. The CDR3 extends over 16 amino acids. Per germline, CDR1 SGHTA and CDR2 FQGNSA. CDR3 sequence reads: CASSPRLGDLNTEAFF. The DNA of the CDR3 is TGTGCCAGCAGCCCCCGCCTGGGGGACTTGAACACTGAAGCTTTCTTT.

The chain carries TRBV25-1 and TRBJ1-5; D possibly corresponds to TRBD1 (5 bases). Germline CDR1 MGHDK, CDR2 SYGVNS. The ends were cut back, 1 base at V and 6 bases at J, with 7 bases in the middle. This CDR3 comprises 13 residues. In DNA, the CDR3 is TGTGCCAGCAGTGAATTCGGGGGTCAGCCCCAGCATTTT. It specifies CASSEFGGQPQHF. Combining the CDR3 with reference TRBV25-1 and TRBJ1-5 gives the whole variable domain EADIYQTPRYLVIGTGKKITLECSQTMGHDKMYWYQQDPGMELHLIHYSYGVNSTEKGDLSSESTVSRIRTEHFPLTLESARPSHTSQYLCASSEFGGQPQHFGDGTRLSIL.

This CDR3 is CASSKDPDRLGGYTF. The CDR3 DNA reads TGTGCCAGCAGTAAAGACCCGGACAGGTTGGGTGGCTACACCTTC. The chain uses TRBV11-2 and TRBJ1-2; 7 positions match TRBD1. Germline CDR1 reads SGHAT; CDR2 reads FQNNGV. The CDR3 is made up of 15 amino acids. V was pared by 6 bases and J by 7 bases, with 14 bases of the junction left unmatched.

By share of the sample, this clone is medium-sized. The chain joins TRBV6-1 to TRBJ1-2, with D unresolved. Trimming stripped 5 bases from V and 6 bases from J, with 16 bases between. The CDR3 contains 14 residues. Germline V lookup: CDR1 MNHNS, CDR2 SASEGT. CDR3 coding DNA: TGTGCCAGCAGTCCTCGACCTGAGGGAGATGGCTACACCTTC. This translates into CASSPRPEGDGYTF.

V and J are TRBV30 and TRBJ2-6, with 10 bases that match TRBD1. Germline CDR1 and CDR2: GTSNPN and SVGIG (reference sequence). The CDR3 length is 17 residues. Trimming removed 3 bases from V and 4 bases from J; junction bases left unmatched: 9. The CDR3 bases are TGTGCCTGGAGCGGGACAGGGGCCTCGGGGGGGGCCAACGTCCTGACTTTC. It translates to CAWSGTGASGGANVLTF.

The V gene is TRBV27, the J gene TRBJ2-2; weak D call: TRBD1 (6 bases). CDR1 and CDR2 from the germline V gene are MNHEY and SMNVEV (reference sequence). The CDR3 is 16 residues long. Trimming removed 3 bases from V and 4 bases from J, with 15 bases in between. CDR3 in amino acids: CASSLQFTGLTGELFF. CDR3 coding DNA: TGTGCCAGCAGTTTGCAGTTTACAGGGCTCACCGGGGAGCTGTTTTTT.

The V gene is TRBV7-6, the J gene TRBJ2-5; 9 bases map to TRBD1. CDR3 length: 15 amino acids. CDR1 and CDR2 from the germline V gene are SGHVS and FNYEAQ. The V gene end was trimmed by 2 bases and the J gene end by 2 bases; junction bases not matched to a gene: 3. The CDR3 loop is CASSLLGTGQETQYF. The CDR3 DNA follows: TGTGCCAGCAGCTTACTTGGGACAGGGCAAGAGACCCAGTACTTC.

The chain is built from TRBV25-1 and TRBJ1-2, with D perhaps matching TRBD1 (5 bases). The V end was cut by 8 bases, the J end by 0 bases, with 19 bases between. The CDR3 contains 16 residues. CDR1 is MGHDK and CDR2 is SYGVNS in the germline V gene. CDR3 coding DNA: TGTGCCAGCGCGAATCCCGGGGCTGACTCTAACTATGGCTACACCTTC. Translated, it gives CASANPGADSNYGYTF.

The J gene is TRBJ2-3, the V gene TRBV4-2; 14 nucleotides line up with TRBD2. Looked up from germline, CDR1 is LGHNA and CDR2 is YNFKEQ. V lost 4 bases, J lost 1 base, and 7 bases stayed unmatched. The CDR3 runs 18 residues. CDR3 nucleotide sequence: TGTGCCAGCAGCCCCGGACTAGCGGGGGGCCGGGGCACAGATACGCAGTATTTT. Translating it yields CASSPGLAGGRGTDTQYF.

The chain is built from TRBV10-3 and TRBJ1-2, with no clear D. The V gene lost 4 bases and the J gene lost 6 bases, with 18 bases spanning the gap. Per the germline V gene, CDR1 is ENHRY and CDR2 is SYGVKD. The CDR3 covers 15 residues. This chain's CDR3 is CAISAKGFTADGYTF. CDR3 in DNA: TGTGCCATCAGTGCTAAAGGTTTCACAGCGGATGGCTACACCTTC.